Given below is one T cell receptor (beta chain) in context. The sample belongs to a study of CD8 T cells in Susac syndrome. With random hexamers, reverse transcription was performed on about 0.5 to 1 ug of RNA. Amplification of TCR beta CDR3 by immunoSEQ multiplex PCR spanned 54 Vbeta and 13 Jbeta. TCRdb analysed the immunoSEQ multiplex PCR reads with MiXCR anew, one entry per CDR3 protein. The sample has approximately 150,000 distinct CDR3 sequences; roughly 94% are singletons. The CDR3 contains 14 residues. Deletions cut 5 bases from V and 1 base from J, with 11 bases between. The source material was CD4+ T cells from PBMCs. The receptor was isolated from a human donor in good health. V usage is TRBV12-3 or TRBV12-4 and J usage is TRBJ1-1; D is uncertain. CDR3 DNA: TGTGCCAGCAGTCGAGGGAGGTCGAACACTGAAGCTTTCTTT. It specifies CASSRGRSNTEAFF.